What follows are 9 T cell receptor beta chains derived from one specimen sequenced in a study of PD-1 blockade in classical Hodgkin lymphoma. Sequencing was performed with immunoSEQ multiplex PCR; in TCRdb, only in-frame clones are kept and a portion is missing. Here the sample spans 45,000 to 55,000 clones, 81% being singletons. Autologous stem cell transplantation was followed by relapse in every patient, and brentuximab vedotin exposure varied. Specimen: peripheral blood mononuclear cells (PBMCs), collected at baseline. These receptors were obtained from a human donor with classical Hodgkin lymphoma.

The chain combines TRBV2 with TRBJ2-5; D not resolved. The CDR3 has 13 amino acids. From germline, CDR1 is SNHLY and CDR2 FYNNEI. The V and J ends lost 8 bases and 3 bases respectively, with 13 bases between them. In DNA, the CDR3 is TGTGCCAGCTCCGACACCAGGAAAGAGACCCAGTACTTC. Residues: CASSDTRKETQYF.

The CDR3 nucleotides are TGTGCCAGCAGTCAAGGACTCTACAATGAGCAGTTCTTC. Translating it yields CASSQGLYNEQFF. The J gene is TRBJ2-1, the V gene TRBV6-5, with TRBD2 as a possible D gene (5 bases). Trimming pared 5 bases from V and 3 bases from J, leaving 8 bases between. Germline assignment: CDR1 MNHEY and CDR2 SVGAGI. The CDR3 spans 13 residues.

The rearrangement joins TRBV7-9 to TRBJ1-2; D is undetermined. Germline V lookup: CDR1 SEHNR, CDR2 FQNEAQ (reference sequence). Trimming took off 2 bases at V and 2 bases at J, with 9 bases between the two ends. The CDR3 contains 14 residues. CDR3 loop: CASSLFDGNYGYTF. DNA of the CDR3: TGTGCCAGCAGCTTATTCGACGGAAACTATGGCTACACCTTC.

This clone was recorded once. The CDR3 protein is CASSPGSPGPDTQYF. The DNA of the CDR3 is TGCGCCAGCAGCCCCGGTAGTCCGGGCCCAGATACGCAGTATTTT. The chain has TRBV5-1 and TRBJ2-3; D gene ambiguous. Trimming removed 4 bases at V and 4 bases at J, with 16 bases between. This CDR3 is 15 amino acids long. Germline-derived CDR1 and CDR2 are SGHRS and YFSETQ.

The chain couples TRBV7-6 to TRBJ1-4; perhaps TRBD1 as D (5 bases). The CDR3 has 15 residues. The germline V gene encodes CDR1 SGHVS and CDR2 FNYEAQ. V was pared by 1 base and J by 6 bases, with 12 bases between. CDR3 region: CASSLDGREDEKLFF. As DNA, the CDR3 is TGTGCCAGCAGCTTAGATGGCAGGGAGGATGAAAAACTGTTTTTT.

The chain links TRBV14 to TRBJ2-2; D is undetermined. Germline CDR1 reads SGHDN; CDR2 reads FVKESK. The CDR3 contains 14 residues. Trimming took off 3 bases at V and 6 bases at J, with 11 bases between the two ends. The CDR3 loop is CASSHVTQAGELFF. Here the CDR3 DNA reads TGTGCCAGCAGCCACGTGACGCAGGCCGGGGAGCTGTTTTTT.

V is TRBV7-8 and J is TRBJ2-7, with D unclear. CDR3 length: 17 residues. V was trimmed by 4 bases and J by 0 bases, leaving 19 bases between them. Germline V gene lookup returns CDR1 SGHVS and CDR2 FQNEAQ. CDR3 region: CASSSRRDFLYSYEQYV. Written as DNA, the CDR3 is TGTGCCAGCAGCTCCCGAAGGGATTTTCTTTACTCCTACGAGCAGTACGTC.

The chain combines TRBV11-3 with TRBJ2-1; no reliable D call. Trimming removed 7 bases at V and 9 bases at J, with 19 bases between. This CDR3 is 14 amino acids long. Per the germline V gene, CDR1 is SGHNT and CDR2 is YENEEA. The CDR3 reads CASTRSSHEVEQFF. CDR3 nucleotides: TGTGCCAGCACCCGGAGCTCCCACGAGGTTGAGCAGTTCTTC. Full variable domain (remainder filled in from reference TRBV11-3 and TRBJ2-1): EAGVVQSPRYKIIEKKQPVAFWCNPISGHNTLYWYLQNLGQGPELLIRYENEEAVDDSQLPKDRFSAERLKGVDSTLKIQPAELGDSAVYLCASTRSSHEVEQFFGPGTRLTVL.

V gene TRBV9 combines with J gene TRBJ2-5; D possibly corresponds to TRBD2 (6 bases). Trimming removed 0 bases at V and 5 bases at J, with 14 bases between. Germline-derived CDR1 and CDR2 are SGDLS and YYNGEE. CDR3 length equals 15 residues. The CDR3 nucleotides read TGTGCCAGCAGCGTAGAAGCGACAAGCGGGGAGACCCAGTACTTC. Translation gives CASSVEATSGETQYF.